Listed below are T cell receptor beta chains from one sample, sequenced in a study of OX40 agonist ivuxolimab in advanced cancers. Assay used: immunoSEQ multiplex PCR; TCRdb lists only in-frame clones, some missing. The data show 65,000 to 90,000 clones, 75% to 90% seen once. Here the sequenced sample was CD4+ or CD8+ T cells sorted from blood, taken in a trial of the OX40 agonist ivuxolimab. The receptors stem from an adult with an advanced solid tumor such as melanoma, head and neck, liver or kidney cancer. CDR3s include the opening cysteine and the closing phenylalanine or tryptophan. Fields, in order: CDR3 protein, J gene, V gene, CDR3 length.

CDR3 protein: CASSPPREDRRTDNEQFF
J gene: TRBJ2-1
V gene: TRBV7-8
CDR3 length: 18

CDR3 protein: CASSLQGMGDEKLFF
J gene: TRBJ1-4
V gene: TRBV6-1
CDR3 length: 15

CDR3 protein: CASSLTPGNTIYF
J gene: TRBJ1-3
V gene: TRBV7-6
CDR3 length: 13

CDR3 protein: CASSAWANYGYTF
J gene: TRBJ1-2
V gene: TRBV10-1
CDR3 length: 13

CDR3 protein: CASGRLTSTDTQYF
J gene: TRBJ2-3
V gene: TRBV12-5
CDR3 length: 14

CDR3 protein: CASRLRDRVKGGYTF
J gene: TRBJ1-2
V gene: TRBV2
CDR3 length: 15

CDR3 protein: CARELAGGTAYEQYF
J gene: TRBJ2-7
V gene: TRBV6-1
CDR3 length: 15

CDR3 protein: CASIGAGLPKDTQYF
J gene: TRBJ2-3
V gene: TRBV27
CDR3 length: 15

CDR3 protein: CASSSGGGPTEAFF
J gene: TRBJ1-1
V gene: TRBV6-1
CDR3 length: 14

CDR3 protein: CASSRPTSGGANYNEQFF
J gene: TRBJ2-1
V gene: TRBV9
CDR3 length: 18

CDR3 protein: CASTPGGLNTGELFF
J gene: TRBJ2-2
V gene: TRBV7-2
CDR3 length: 15

CDR3 protein: CASSTEGPNEQYF
J gene: TRBJ2-7
V gene: TRBV5-1
CDR3 length: 13

CDR3 protein: CASSLATGVEYEQYF
J gene: TRBJ2-7
V gene: TRBV9
CDR3 length: 15

CDR3 protein: CASTLGANEKLFF
J gene: TRBJ1-4
V gene: TRBV6-1
CDR3 length: 13

CDR3 protein: CASSELAGGHNEQFF
J gene: TRBJ2-1
V gene: TRBV6-1
CDR3 length: 15

CDR3 protein: CASSSTTGAVVYGYTF
J gene: TRBJ1-2
V gene: TRBV5-1
CDR3 length: 16

CDR3 protein: CASSLAGLAGGFWNEQFF
J gene: TRBJ2-1
V gene: TRBV7-9
CDR3 length: 18

CDR3 protein: CASSPQRTVNTEAFF
J gene: TRBJ1-1
V gene: TRBV6-6
CDR3 length: 15

CDR3 protein: CASSQPGQGIRDTQYF
J gene: TRBJ2-3
V gene: TRBV11-3
CDR3 length: 16

CDR3 protein: CATYFTGELFF
J gene: TRBJ2-2
V gene: TRBV19
CDR3 length: 11

CDR3 protein: CASSSQGGNQPQHF
J gene: TRBJ1-5
V gene: TRBV13
CDR3 length: 14

CDR3 protein: CASSLAVREIKPQHF
J gene: TRBJ1-5
V gene: TRBV7-8
CDR3 length: 15

CDR3 protein: CASSVESPGNTIYF
J gene: TRBJ1-3
V gene: TRBV9
CDR3 length: 14

CDR3 protein: CASSLMAGGETQYF
J gene: TRBJ2-5
V gene: TRBV5-4
CDR3 length: 14

CDR3 protein: CASSLQLAGGPFSYEQYF
J gene: TRBJ2-7
V gene: TRBV11-2
CDR3 length: 18

CDR3 protein: CASSQRGAEAFF
J gene: TRBJ1-1
V gene: TRBV7-8
CDR3 length: 12

CDR3 protein: CASSFPSPSGQGRSDTQYF
J gene: TRBJ2-3
V gene: TRBV7-9
CDR3 length: 19

CDR3 protein: CATRLADSYNEQFF
J gene: TRBJ2-1
V gene: TRBV6-5
CDR3 length: 14

CDR3 protein: CASSKGLNYGYTF
J gene: TRBJ1-2
V gene: TRBV2
CDR3 length: 13

CDR3 protein: CASSLQGLMADTQYF
J gene: TRBJ2-3
V gene: TRBV7-2
CDR3 length: 15

CDR3 protein: CASSQDPGGIRGARNTEAFF
J gene: TRBJ1-1
V gene: TRBV4-1
CDR3 length: 20

CDR3 protein: CASRTTASPLHF
J gene: TRBJ1-6
V gene: TRBV19
CDR3 length: 12

CDR3 protein: CAWSVSLGLGGYTF
J gene: TRBJ1-2
V gene: TRBV30
CDR3 length: 14

CDR3 protein: CASSGTTGDTQYF
J gene: TRBJ2-3
V gene: TRBV5-1
CDR3 length: 13

CDR3 protein: CASSHRGTGEGYTF
J gene: TRBJ1-2
V gene: TRBV14
CDR3 length: 14

CDR3 protein: CATSNPGAYEQYF
J gene: TRBJ2-7
V gene: TRBV15
CDR3 length: 13

CDR3 protein: CASSRGTANEKLFF
J gene: TRBJ1-4
V gene: TRBV7-9
CDR3 length: 14

CDR3 protein: CASTQRDSLTDTQYF
J gene: TRBJ2-3
V gene: TRBV6-6
CDR3 length: 15

CDR3 protein: CASSFSPRSSYNEQFF
J gene: TRBJ2-1
V gene: TRBV27
CDR3 length: 16